The clone carrying this TCR beta chain was counted only a few times. The PCR employed 60 Vbeta primers together with 13 Jbeta primers. Sequencing was performed with immunoSEQ multiplex PCR; in TCRdb, only in-frame clones are kept and a portion is missing. The data hold 110,000 to 150,000 clones, with around four fifths observed a single time. CDR1 is SNHLY, CDR2 FYNNEI, per germline. The CDR3 has 15 amino acids. The V and J ends lost 5 bases and 0 bases respectively, with 10 bases between them. The sample belongs to a study of cytomegalovirus exposure and HLA in healthy donors. The source of this sequence is a woman aged 60-75 years in good health and CMV-seropositive. The chain is built from TRBV2 and TRBJ1-4, with D possibly being TRBD1 (6 bases). Sequences were obtained from PBMCs. CDR3 nucleotides: TGTGCCAGCAGTTTACAGGGTGCAACTAATGAAAAACTGTTTTTT. Its protein is CASSLQGATNEKLFF. The entire variable domain, with the rest obtained from reference TRBV2 and TRBJ1-4, is as follows: EPEVTQTPSHQVTQMGQEVILRCVPISNHLYFYWYRQILGQKVEFLVSFYNNEISEKSEIFDDQFSVERPDGSNFTLKIRSTKLEDSAMYFCASSLQGATNEKLFFGSGTQLSVL.